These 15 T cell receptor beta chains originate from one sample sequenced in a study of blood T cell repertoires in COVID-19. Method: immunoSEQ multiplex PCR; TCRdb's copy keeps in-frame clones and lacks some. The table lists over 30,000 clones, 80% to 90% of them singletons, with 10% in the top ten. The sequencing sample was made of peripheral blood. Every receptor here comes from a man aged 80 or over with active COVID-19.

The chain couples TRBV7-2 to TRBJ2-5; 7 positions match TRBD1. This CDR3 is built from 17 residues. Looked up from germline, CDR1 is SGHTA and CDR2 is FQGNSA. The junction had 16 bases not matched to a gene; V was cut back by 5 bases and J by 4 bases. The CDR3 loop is CASSPPEGAPRGETQYF. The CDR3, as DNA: TGTGCCAGCAGCCCTCCAGAGGGGGCGCCCCGGGGAGAGACCCAGTACTTC.

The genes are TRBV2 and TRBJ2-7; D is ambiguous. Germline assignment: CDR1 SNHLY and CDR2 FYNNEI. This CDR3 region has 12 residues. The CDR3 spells CASRRLGVEQYF. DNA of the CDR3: TGTGCTTCTAGGCGGCTCGGAGTCGAGCAGTACTTC.

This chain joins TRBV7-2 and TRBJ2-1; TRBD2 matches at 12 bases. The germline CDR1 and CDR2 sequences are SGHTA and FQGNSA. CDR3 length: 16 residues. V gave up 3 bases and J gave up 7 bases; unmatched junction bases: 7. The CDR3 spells CASSLRPGLAGNEQFF. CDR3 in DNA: TGTGCCAGCAGCTTGCGTCCTGGACTAGCGGGGAATGAGCAGTTCTTC.

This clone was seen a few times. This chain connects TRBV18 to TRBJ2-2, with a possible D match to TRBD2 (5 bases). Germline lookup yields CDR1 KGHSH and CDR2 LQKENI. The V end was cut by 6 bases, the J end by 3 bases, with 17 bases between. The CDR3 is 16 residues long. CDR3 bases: TGTGCCAGCTCGCCCCTAGCCGTCTGGGACACCGGGGAGCTGTTTTTT. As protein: CASSPLAVWDTGELFF.

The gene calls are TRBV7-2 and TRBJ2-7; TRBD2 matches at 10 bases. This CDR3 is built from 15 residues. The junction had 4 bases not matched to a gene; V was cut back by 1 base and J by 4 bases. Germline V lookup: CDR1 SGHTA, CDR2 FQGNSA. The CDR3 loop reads CASSLGTSGIYEQYF. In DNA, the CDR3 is TGTGCCAGCAGCTTAGGTACTAGCGGGATTTACGAGCAGTACTTC. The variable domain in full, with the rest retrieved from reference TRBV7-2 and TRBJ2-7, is GAGVSQSPSNKVTEKGKDVELRCDPISGHTALYWYRQSLGQGLEFLIYFQGNSAPDKSGLPSDRFSAERTGGSVSTLTIQRTQQEDSAVYLCASSLGTSGIYEQYFGPGTRLTVT.

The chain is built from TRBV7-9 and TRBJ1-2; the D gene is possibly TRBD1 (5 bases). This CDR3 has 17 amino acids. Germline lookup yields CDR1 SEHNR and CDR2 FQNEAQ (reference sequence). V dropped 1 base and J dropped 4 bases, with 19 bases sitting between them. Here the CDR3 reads CASSLDSGTRHPYGYTF. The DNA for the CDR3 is TGTGCCAGCAGCTTAGATTCCGGGACTCGCCATCCCTATGGCTACACCTTC.

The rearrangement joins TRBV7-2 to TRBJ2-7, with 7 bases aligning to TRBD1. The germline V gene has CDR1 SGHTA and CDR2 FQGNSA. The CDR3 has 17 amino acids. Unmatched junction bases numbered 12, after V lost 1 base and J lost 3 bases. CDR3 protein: CASSLVSTGLGLYEQYF. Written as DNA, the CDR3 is TGTGCCAGCAGCTTAGTCTCGACAGGGCTCGGCCTCTACGAGCAGTACTTC. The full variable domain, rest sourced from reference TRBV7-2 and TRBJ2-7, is GAGVSQSPSNKVTEKGKDVELRCDPISGHTALYWYRQSLGQGLEFLIYFQGNSAPDKSGLPSDRFSAERTGGSVSTLTIQRTQQEDSAVYLCASSLVSTGLGLYEQYFGPGTRLTVT.

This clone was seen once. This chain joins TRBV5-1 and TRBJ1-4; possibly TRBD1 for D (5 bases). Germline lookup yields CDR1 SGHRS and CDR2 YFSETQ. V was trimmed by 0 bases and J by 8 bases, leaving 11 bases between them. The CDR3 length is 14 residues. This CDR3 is CASSLGPGGEKLFF. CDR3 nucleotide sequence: TGCGCCAGCAGCTTGGGACCCGGGGGAGAAAAACTGTTTTTT.

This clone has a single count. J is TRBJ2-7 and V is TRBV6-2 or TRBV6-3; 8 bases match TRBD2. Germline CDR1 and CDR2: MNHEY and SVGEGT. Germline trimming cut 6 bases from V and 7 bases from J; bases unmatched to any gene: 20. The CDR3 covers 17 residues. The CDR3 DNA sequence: TGTGCCAGCAGCCCCCCTGGGGCGGGAGGACTTTCGAGGGAGCAGTACTTC. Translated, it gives CASSPPGAGGLSREQYF.

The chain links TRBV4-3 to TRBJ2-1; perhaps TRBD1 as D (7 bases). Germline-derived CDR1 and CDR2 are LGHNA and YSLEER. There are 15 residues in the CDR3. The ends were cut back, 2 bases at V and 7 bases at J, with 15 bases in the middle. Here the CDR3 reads CASSQFDREANEQFF. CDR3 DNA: TGCGCCAGCAGCCAATTCGACAGGGAGGCAAATGAGCAGTTCTTC.

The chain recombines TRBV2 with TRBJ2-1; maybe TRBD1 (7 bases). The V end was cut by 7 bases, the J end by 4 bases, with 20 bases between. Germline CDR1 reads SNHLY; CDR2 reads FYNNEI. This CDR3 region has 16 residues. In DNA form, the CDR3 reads TGTGCCAGCAATCCAGGGGGGAAACGGGGTTACAATGAGCAGTTCTTC. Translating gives CASNPGGKRGYNEQFF. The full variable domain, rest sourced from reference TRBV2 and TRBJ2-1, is EPEVTQTPSHQVTQMGQEVILRCVPISNHLYFYWYRQILGQKVEFLVSFYNNEISEKSEIFDDQFSVERPDGSNFTLKIRSTKLEDSAMYFCASNPGGKRGYNEQFFGPGTRLTVL.

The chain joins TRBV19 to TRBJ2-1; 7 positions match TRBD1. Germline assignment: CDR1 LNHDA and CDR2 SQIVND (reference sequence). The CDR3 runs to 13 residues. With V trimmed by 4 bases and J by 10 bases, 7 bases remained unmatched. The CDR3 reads CASSKDRVGEQFF. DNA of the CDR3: TGTGCCAGTAGTAAAGACAGGGTGGGAGAGCAGTTCTTC.

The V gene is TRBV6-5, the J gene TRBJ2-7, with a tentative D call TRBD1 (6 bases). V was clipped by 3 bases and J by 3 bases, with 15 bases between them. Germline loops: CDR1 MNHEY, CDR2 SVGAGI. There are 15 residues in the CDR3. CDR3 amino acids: CASSYGRGPLYEQYF. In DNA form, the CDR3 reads TGTGCCAGCAGTTATGGCAGGGGCCCCCTCTACGAGCAGTACTTC.

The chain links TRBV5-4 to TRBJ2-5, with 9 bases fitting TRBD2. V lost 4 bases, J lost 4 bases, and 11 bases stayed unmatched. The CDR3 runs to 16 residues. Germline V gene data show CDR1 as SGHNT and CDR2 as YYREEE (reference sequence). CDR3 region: CASSDALAGGRETQYF. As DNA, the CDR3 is TGTGCCAGCAGCGACGCCTTGGCGGGAGGGAGAGAGACCCAGTACTTC. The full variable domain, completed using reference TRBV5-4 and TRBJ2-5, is ETGVTQSPTHLIKTRGQQVTLRCSSQSGHNTVSWYQQALGQGPQFIFQYYREEENGRGNFPPRFSGLQFPNYSSELNVNALELDDSALYLCASSDALAGGRETQYFGPGTRLLVL.

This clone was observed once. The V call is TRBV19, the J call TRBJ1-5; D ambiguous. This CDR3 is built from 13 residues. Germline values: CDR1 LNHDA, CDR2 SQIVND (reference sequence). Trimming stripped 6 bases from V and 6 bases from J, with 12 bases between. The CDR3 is CASSAEEGQPQHF. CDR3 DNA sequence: TGTGCCAGTAGCGCCGAGGAGGGTCAGCCCCAGCATTTT.